This T cell receptor beta chain was captured in a study of T cells after yellow fever vaccination (dated 2019 in TCRdb). The study in broad terms: Libraries from fractions with low cell numbers were prepared with the SMART-Seq v4 Ultra Low Input RNA kit. To track T-cell clones before and after primary and booster YFV17D yellow fever vaccination, bulk TCR alpha and beta repertoires were sequenced longitudinally. Two healthy male donors made up the cohort, one aged 18 to 29 years and the other aged 30 to 40 years. Bulk PBMC replicates and cell subsets were isolated from blood drawn at multiple timepoints before and after both primary and secondary immunization.

This specimen's treatment or condition label, per the study, means: live attenuated yellow fever vaccine strain. Two biological replicates of bulk PBMCs were collected at each blood-draw timepoint. PBMCs were isolated from peripheral blood using a standard Ficoll-Paque protocol. TriZol was used to extract RNA from bulk PBMCs, from CD4 and CD8 fractions, and from dextramer-positive and dextramer-negative fractions. TCR cDNA was synthesized by 5'RACE template switching, which introduced a universal primer site and unique molecular identifiers. Priming of cDNA synthesis was performed from both the TCR alpha and TCR beta constant segments. Libraries were amplified in two PCR steps, with sample barcodes and sequencing adapters added in the second step. Sequencing of libraries was performed on Illumina HiSeq 2500 (2x100 bp) or NovaSeq (2x150 bp). In the original analysis: Reads were demultiplexed and collapsed into UMI consensus sequences with MIGEC, and V(D)J alignment was performed with MiXCR. Vaccine-responding clonotypes were defined with edgeR using replicate PBMC samples, requiring FDR below 0.01 and a log2 fold change above 5 up to day 15. Each bulk clonotype was labeled CD4 or CD8 based on which sequenced repertoire, CD4 or CD8, contained the clonotype at higher abundance. Starting from the raw public reads, TCRdb applied fastp trimming at Q25, assembled clones with MiXCR and retained in-frame beta chains. When rows share a CDR3 protein, they turn into one entry using the most common DNA and genes. TCRdb's processing, not the authors' own work, is the source of the V and J calls. Present in this sample are some 600,000 distinct CDR3 sequences, roughly an eighth of which were seen just once. The ten largest clones capture 15% of the sample.

The sample holds a few counts of this clonotype. Its antigen remains undetermined. Within one base of it there is no much larger clone, and no base qualities were kept. General study outcomes and caveats: The study included only two donors, which limits how far the findings can be generalized. Because abundant contaminating clonotypes from the bulk population could be contained in FACS-sorted repertoires, computational filtering was required. A small share of clonotypes was detected in both CD4 and CD8 compartments, with the overlap likely arising from convergent recombination. Compared with the primary T-cell response, the secondary T-cell response was faster but weaker, reaching its peak on day 5 rather than on day 15. Most clones expanded after primary vaccination were re-detected after the booster (just under 97% of CD4 and more than 70% of CD8), suggesting broad memory maintenance.

This sample comprised PBMCs, obtained on the day of the yellow fever booster vaccination. The clonotype comes from a man aged 30 to 39 who received the YFV17D yellow fever vaccine.

The sequenced DNA: TGTGCCAGCAGCCCGTTACAATCGGGGAAAAACATTCAGTACTTC. This codes for CASSPLQSGKNIQYF. Recombination joined TRBV5-6 with TRBJ2-4; a tentative D match to TRBD2 spans 5 bases. Via the germline V gene, CDR1 is SGHDT and CDR2 YYEEEE. The CDR3 starts with the cysteine, ends with the phenylalanine, and has 15 residues. Here the CDR3 DNA is all that survives: 45 bases in frame from base 1. A distance of 15 bases separates the germline ends of V and J, which lose 4 bases and 4 bases respectively.